A single sample is the source of the 24 T cell receptor beta chains below, sequenced in a study of cytomegalovirus exposure and HLA in healthy donors. PCR employed 60 Vbeta and 13 Jbeta primers. The table came from immunoSEQ multiplex PCR; TCRdb's copy has only in-frame clones and leaves some out. Its listing shows over 75,000 clones. Sequencing was performed on PBMCs. The receptors shown here come from a man aged 45-65 years in good health and CMV-seronegative.

The chain joins TRBV18 to TRBJ2-5, with no clear D. CDR1 is KGHSH and CDR2 is LQKENI in the germline V gene. The CDR3 has 13 residues. The ends were cut back, 1 base at V and 2 bases at J, with 5 bases in the middle. This CDR3 is CASSPLEQETQYF. For the CDR3, the DNA is TGTGCCAGCTCACCACTAGAGCAAGAGACCCAGTACTTC.

The V gene is TRBV18, the J gene TRBJ1-6; D not certain. From germline, CDR1 is KGHSH and CDR2 LQKENI. CDR3 size: 13 residues. V was shortened by 4 bases and J by 5 bases, with 6 bases between the two germline ends. As DNA, the CDR3 is TGTGCCAGCTCACGAGGGAATAATTCACCCCTCCACTTT. Its protein product is CASSRGNNSPLHF.

V gene TRBV6-6 combines with J gene TRBJ2-3, with 9 bases matching TRBD1. The CDR3 loop spans 15 amino acids. The trim removed 5 bases at V and 3 bases at J, leaving 6 bases unmatched. Germline values: CDR1 MNHNY, CDR2 SVGAGI (reference sequence). This CDR3 reads CASSVPGTGTDTQYF. As DNA, the CDR3 is TGTGCCAGCAGTGTCCCCGGGACAGGGACAGATACGCAGTATTTT.

A remark on this clone: An end of the junction differs from the germline gene, which may be a read error. The CDR3 sequence is CASGRNSEAFF. CDR3 DNA sequence: TGTGCCAGCGGGAGGAACAGTGAAGCTTTCTTT. The chain employs TRBV7-8 and TRBJ1-1; D gene uncertain. This CDR3 comprises 11 residues. From germline, CDR1 is SGHVS and CDR2 FQNEAQ.

The chain uses TRBV28 and TRBJ1-2; D is perhaps TRBD1 (5 bases). Trimming pared 3 bases from V and 6 bases from J, leaving 11 bases between. CDR3 size: 13 residues. From germline, CDR1 is MDHEN and CDR2 SYDVKM. As DNA, the CDR3 is TGTGCCAGCAGTTTCCAGGGTTCCCATGGCTACACCTTC. It specifies CASSFQGSHGYTF.

The rearrangement uses TRBV10-3 and TRBJ2-7, with TRBD1 as a possible D gene (6 bases). The germline V and J ends were trimmed by 7 bases and 0 bases, with 10 bases remaining between them. Per the germline V gene, CDR1 is ENHRY and CDR2 is SYGVKD. The CDR3 consists of 13 residues. The CDR3 DNA follows: TGTGCCATCATGGGGGCGGCCTCCTACGAGCAGTACTTC. Its translation is CAIMGAASYEQYF.

The gene calls are TRBV7-3 and TRBJ1-1; 8 bases line up with TRBD1. V dropped 0 bases and J dropped 4; count of bases not matched to a gene: 7. The length of the CDR3 is 16 residues. The germline CDR1 and CDR2 sequences are SGHTA and FQGTGA. In DNA, the CDR3 is TGTGCCAGCAGCTTAACCCCGGACAGGGCACCCACTGAAGCTTTCTTT. It specifies CASSLTPDRAPTEAFF.

The chain has TRBV28 and TRBJ2-1, with 8 bases lining up with TRBD2. The CDR3 extends over 15 amino acids. Germline V gene data show CDR1 as MDHEN and CDR2 as SYDVKM. V lost 3 bases to trimming and J lost 2 bases; unmatched junction nucleotides: 3. CDR3 DNA: TGTGCCAGCAGTTTTTCCGGGGGGGCCTACAATGAGCAGTTCTTC. It yields the protein CASSFSGGAYNEQFF.

The chain has TRBV7-2 and TRBJ2-5; TRBD2 agrees at 10 bases. In germline, CDR1 is SGHTA, CDR2 FQGNSA. This CDR3 has 16 residues. J gave up 4 bases and V 2 bases, and 7 bases lay outside the gene matches. CDR3 protein: CASSLSSGGSPETQYF. CDR3 DNA: TGTGCCAGCAGCTTATCTAGCGGGGGTTCCCCAGAGACCCAGTACTTC. Filled out from reference TRBV7-2 and TRBJ2-5, the complete variable domain reads GAGVSQSPSNKVTEKGKDVELRCDPISGHTALYWYRQSLGQGLEFLIYFQGNSAPDKSGLPSDRFSAERTGGSVSTLTIQRTQQEDSAVYLCASSLSSGGSPETQYFGPGTRLLVL.

The chain links TRBV4-1 to TRBJ2-5, with 7 bases identical to TRBD1. The CDR3 spans 15 residues. After removal of 6 bases from V and 5 bases from J, the junction contained 12 bases not matched to a gene. CDR1 is MGHRA, CDR2 YSYEKL, per germline. CDR3 in amino acids: CASRPSTGFRETQYF. CDR3 DNA sequence: TGCGCCAGCAGACCGTCGACAGGGTTTAGGGAGACCCAGTACTTC.

The chain has TRBV18 and TRBJ2-5, with D maybe TRBD2 (5 bases). This CDR3 comprises 13 residues. Trimming removed 3 bases at V and 13 bases at J, with 18 bases between. From germline, CDR1 is KGHSH and CDR2 LQKENI. In DNA, the CDR3 is TGTGCCAGCTCACCCCCATCTATGGACTCGTTGTACTTC. This codes for CASSPPSMDSLYF.

The J gene is TRBJ2-6, the V gene TRBV27, with 7 bases identical to TRBD1. V gave up 4 bases and J gave up 2 bases; unmatched junction bases: 8. Germline V gene sequence: CDR1 MNHEY, CDR2 SMNVEV (reference sequence). This CDR3 region has 17 residues. DNA for the CDR3: TGTGCCAGCAGTTCAAGACAGGGCGTGGCTGGGGCCAACGTCCTGACTTTC. Amino acid sequence: CASSSRQGVAGANVLTF.

The chain has TRBV7-8 and TRBJ2-7; D call uncertain. The CDR3 has 14 residues. The germline V and J ends were trimmed by 6 bases and 0 bases, with 12 bases remaining between them. The germline V gene has CDR1 SGHVS and CDR2 FQNEAQ. CDR3 DNA: TGTGCCAGCAGGGAACAGATCAGCTCCTACGAGCAGTACTTC. Its translation: CASREQISSYEQYF. Looking up the rest from reference TRBV7-8 and TRBJ2-7 gives the full variable domain: GAGVSQSPRYKVAKRGQDVALRCDPISGHVSLFWYQQALGQGPEFLTYFQNEAQLDKSGLPSDRFFAERPEGSVSTLKIQRTQQEDSAVYLCASREQISSYEQYFGPGTRLTVT.

V is TRBV7-9 and J is TRBJ2-1, with D possibly matching TRBD1 (5 bases). This CDR3 is built from 14 residues. Germline assignment: CDR1 SEHNR and CDR2 FQNEAQ (reference sequence). V shed 3 bases and J shed 1 base, with 7 bases lying between them. This CDR3 is CASSLAGSYNEQFF. CDR3 sequence (DNA): TGTGCCAGCAGCTTGGCAGGGTCCTACAATGAGCAGTTCTTC.

V usage is TRBV4-1 and J usage is TRBJ2-7; a possible D gene is TRBD2 (6 bases). Germline V CDR1 and CDR2: MGHRA, YSYEKL. The CDR3 extends over 13 amino acids. Deletions cut 1 base from V and 6 bases from J, with 10 bases between. CDR3 nucleotides: TGCGCCAGCAGCCAAGGGGGAGGCGGCGAGCAGTACTTC. The encoded protein is CASSQGGGGEQYF.

The rearrangement links TRBV7-3 to TRBJ2-5, with 8 bases lining up with TRBD2. The germline V gene encodes CDR1 SGHTA and CDR2 FQGTGA. The CDR3 is made up of 14 amino acids. With V trimmed by 2 bases and J by 5 bases, 4 bases remained unmatched. The CDR3 sequence is CASSLSGGTETQYF. The CDR3 DNA reads as TGTGCCAGCAGCTTATCGGGGGGGACGGAGACCCAGTACTTC. Full variable domain (rest looked up from reference TRBV7-3 and TRBJ2-5): GAGVSQTPSNKVTEKGKYVELRCDPISGHTALYWYRQSLGQGPEFLIYFQGTGAADDSGLPNDRFFAVRPEGSVSTLKIQRTERGDSAVYLCASSLSGGTETQYFGPGTRLLVL.

The gene calls are TRBV28 and TRBJ1-5; TRBD1 matches 9 bases. Germline assignment: CDR1 MDHEN and CDR2 SYDVKM. This CDR3 has 15 residues. Trimming at V came to 5 bases and at J to 2 bases, leaving 4 bases not matched to a gene. The CDR3 nucleotides are TGTGCCAGCAGTCACAGGGGGCATGGCAATCAGCCCCAGCATTTT. It encodes CASSHRGHGNQPQHF.

J is TRBJ2-6 and V is TRBV5-5, with D unresolved. V shed 0 bases and J shed 0 bases, with 7 bases lying between them. Germline V gene lookup returns CDR1 SGHKS and CDR2 YYEKEE (reference sequence). CDR3 length: 16 amino acids. CDR3 protein: CASSLDYSSGANVLTF. The CDR3 nucleotides read TGTGCCAGCAGCTTGGATTACAGCTCTGGGGCCAACGTCCTGACTTTC.

This chain connects TRBV19 to TRBJ2-2; 11 nucleotides match TRBD2. CDR1 is LNHDA, CDR2 SQIVND, per germline (reference sequence). V lost 5 bases to trimming and J lost 9 bases; unmatched junction nucleotides: 8. The CDR3 runs 15 residues. The CDR3 nucleotides are TGTGCCAGTAGTCCGGGTAGCGGGGGGGCCCGGGAGCTGTTTTTT. Translating it yields CASSPGSGGARELFF.

The genes are TRBV10-3 and TRBJ1-4; 7 bases align to TRBD1. After removal of 7 bases from V and 7 bases from J, the junction contained 6 bases not matched to a gene. Germline loops: CDR1 ENHRY, CDR2 SYGVKD. The CDR3 runs to 13 residues. The CDR3 here is CAITQGVGEKLFF. The DNA for the CDR3 is TGTGCCATCACCCAGGGGGTGGGTGAAAAACTGTTTTTT.

V usage is TRBV6-1 and J usage is TRBJ2-5, with D uncertain. Deletions cut 3 bases from V and 4 bases from J, with 9 bases between. Germline values: CDR1 MNHNS, CDR2 SASEGT. This CDR3 comprises 13 residues. The CDR3 sequence is CASSDTPLETQYF. DNA for the CDR3: TGTGCCAGCAGTGACACGCCACTAGAGACCCAGTACTTC.

V and J are TRBV13 and TRBJ2-3, with TRBD1 matching over 8 bases. Germline V gene lookup returns CDR1 PRHDT and CDR2 FYEKMQ (reference sequence). Losses at the gene ends were 0 bases for V and 1 base for J; bases not matched to a gene: 3. The CDR3 spans 16 residues. In DNA, the CDR3 is TGTGCCAGCAGCTTAGGGGGGGGACAGGGCACAGATACGCAGTATTTT. It is translated as CASSLGGGQGTDTQYF.

The V gene is TRBV9, the J gene TRBJ1-2; 10 bases agree with TRBD1. V was pared by 5 bases and J by 0 bases, with 4 bases of the junction left unmatched. The length of the CDR3 is 15 residues. The germline CDR1 and CDR2 sequences are SGDLS and YYNGEE. CDR3 nucleotides: TGTGCCAGCAGGGGACAGGGGCCGACTAACTATGGCTACACCTTC. Its protein product is CASRGQGPTNYGYTF.

This sequence joins TRBV19 and TRBJ1-1, with D maybe TRBD1 (6 bases). This CDR3 contains 14 residues. Germline V gene lookup returns CDR1 LNHDA and CDR2 SQIVND (reference sequence). V gave up 5 bases and J gave up 1 base, with 11 bases separating them. CDR3 in amino acids: CASSQGRRNTEAFF. The CDR3 bases are TGTGCCAGTAGTCAGGGGCGGAGGAACACTGAAGCTTTCTTT.